The clone carrying this TCR beta chain has at least ten counts. The antigen remains undetermined. Time point described: newly diagnosed GD, antithyroid drugs for less than 3 months. From RNA extracted from PBMCs, the TCR library was made. This specimen comes from a study of regulatory T cells in long-lasting Graves disease. Study-level findings and limits: Peripheral blood, not thyroid tissue, was the sole material studied.

Assembly of TCR beta libraries relied on iRepertoire HTBI primers together with Arm-PCR of CDR3 regions. From the multiplex PCR reads, TCRdb called clonotypes with MiXCR, one entry per CDR3 protein. The sample records approximately 400,000 distinct CDR3 sequences, roughly 12% being singletons. This sample was also put to use in a study of T cells in Graves' hyperthyroidism and ophthalmopathy. That study adds: When ophthalmopathy did not progress within 18 months, Graves' hyperthyroidism was considered stable. HTBI primers were employed in a first-round RT-PCR of the TCR CDR3.

The TCR sequence derives from a woman under 30 with Graves disease. Sample: peripheral blood mononuclear cells (PBMCs), taken at new diagnosis, from a patient treated with antithyroid drugs.

CDR3 nucleotides: TGTGCCAGCAGACAGGGAATCCGCAGCAATCAGCCCCAGCATTTT. This encodes CASRQGIRSNQPQHF. The chain employs TRBV28 and TRBJ1-5; D is possibly TRBD1 (6 bases). Trimming stripped 6 bases from V and 1 base from J, with 13 bases between. In germline, CDR1 is MDHEN, CDR2 SYDVKM. This CDR3 region has 15 residues.